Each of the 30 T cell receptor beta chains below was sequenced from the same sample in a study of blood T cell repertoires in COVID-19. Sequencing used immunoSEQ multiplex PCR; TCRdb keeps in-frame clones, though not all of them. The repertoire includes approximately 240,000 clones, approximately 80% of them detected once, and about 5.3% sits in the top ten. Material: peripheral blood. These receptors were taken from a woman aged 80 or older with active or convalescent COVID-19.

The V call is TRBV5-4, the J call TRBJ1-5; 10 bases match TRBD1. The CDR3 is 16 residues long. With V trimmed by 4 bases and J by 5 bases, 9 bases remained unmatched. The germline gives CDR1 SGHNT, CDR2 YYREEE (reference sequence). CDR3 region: CASSRSTGGRDQPQHF. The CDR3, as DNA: TGTGCCAGCAGCCGTTCGACAGGGGGCCGTGATCAGCCCCAGCATTTT. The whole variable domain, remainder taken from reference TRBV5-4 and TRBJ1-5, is ETGVTQSPTHLIKTRGQQVTLRCSSQSGHNTVSWYQQALGQGPQFIFQYYREEENGRGNFPPRFSGLQFPNYSSELNVNALELDDSALYLCASSRSTGGRDQPQHFGDGTRLSIL.

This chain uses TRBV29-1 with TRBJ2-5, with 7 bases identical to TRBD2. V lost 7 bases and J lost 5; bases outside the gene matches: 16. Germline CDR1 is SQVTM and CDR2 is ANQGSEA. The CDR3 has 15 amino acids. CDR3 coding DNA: TGCAGCGCCTCTCCGGGACCACGGGAGGCGGAGACCCAGTACTTC. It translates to CSASPGPREAETQYF.

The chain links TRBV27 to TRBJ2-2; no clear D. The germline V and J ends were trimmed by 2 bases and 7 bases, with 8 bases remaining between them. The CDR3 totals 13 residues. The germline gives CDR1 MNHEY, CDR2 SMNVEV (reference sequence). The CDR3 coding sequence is TGTGCCAGCAGTTTAATTATTAACGGGGAGCTGTTTTTT. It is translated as CASSLIINGELFF.

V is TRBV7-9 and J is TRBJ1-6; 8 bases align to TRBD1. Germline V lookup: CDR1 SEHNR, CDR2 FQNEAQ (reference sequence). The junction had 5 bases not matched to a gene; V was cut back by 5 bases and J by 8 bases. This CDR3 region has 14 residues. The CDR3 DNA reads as TGTGCCAGCAGCGCGGACAGGGTAGATTCACCCCTCCACTTT. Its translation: CASSADRVDSPLHF.

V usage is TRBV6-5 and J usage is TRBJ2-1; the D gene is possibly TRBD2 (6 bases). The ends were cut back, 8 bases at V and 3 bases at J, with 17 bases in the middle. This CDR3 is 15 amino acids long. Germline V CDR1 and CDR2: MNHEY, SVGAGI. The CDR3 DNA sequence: TGTGCCAGCTGGGTCGCGGAGGGATTCTACAATGAGCAGTTCTTC. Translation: CASWVAEGFYNEQFF.

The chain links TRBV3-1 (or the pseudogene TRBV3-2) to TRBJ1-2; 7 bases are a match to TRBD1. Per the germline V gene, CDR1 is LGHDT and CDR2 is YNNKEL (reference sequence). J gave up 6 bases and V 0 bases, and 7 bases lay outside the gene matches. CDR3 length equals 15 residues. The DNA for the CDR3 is TGTGCCAGCAGCCAAGAAGGAGGACAGGCGCATGGCTACACCTTC. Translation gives CASSQEGGQAHGYTF.

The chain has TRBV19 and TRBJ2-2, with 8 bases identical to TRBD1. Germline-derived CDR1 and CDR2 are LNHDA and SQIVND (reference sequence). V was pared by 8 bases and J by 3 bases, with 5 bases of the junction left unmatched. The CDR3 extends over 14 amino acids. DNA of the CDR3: TGTGCCAGTGGGATGACAGGGGACACCGGGGAGCTGTTTTTT. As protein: CASGMTGDTGELFF.

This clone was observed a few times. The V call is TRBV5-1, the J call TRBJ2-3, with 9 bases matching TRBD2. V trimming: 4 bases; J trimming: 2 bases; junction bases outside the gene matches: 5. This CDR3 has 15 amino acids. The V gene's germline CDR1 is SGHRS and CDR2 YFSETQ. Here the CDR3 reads CASSQSSGNTDTQYF. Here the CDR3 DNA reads TGCGCCAGCAGCCAGTCTAGCGGGAACACAGATACGCAGTATTTT.

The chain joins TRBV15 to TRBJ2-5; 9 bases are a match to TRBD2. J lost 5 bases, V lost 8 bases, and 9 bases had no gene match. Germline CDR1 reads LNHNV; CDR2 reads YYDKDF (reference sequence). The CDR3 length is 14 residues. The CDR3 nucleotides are TGTGCCACCGCCCTAGCGGGGATTCTGGAGACCCAGTACTTC. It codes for CATALAGILETQYF.

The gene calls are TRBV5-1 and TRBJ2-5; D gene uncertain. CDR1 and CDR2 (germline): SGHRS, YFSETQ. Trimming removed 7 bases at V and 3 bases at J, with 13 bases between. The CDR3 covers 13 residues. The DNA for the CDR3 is TGCGCCAGCCGACCCGCTAGGAAAGAGACCCAGTACTTC. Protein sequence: CASRPARKETQYF.

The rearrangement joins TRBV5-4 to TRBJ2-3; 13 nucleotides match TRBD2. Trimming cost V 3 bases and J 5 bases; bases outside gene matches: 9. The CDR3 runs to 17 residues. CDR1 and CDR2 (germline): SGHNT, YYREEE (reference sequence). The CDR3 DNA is TGTGCCAGCAGCTCGGGACTAGCGGGAACCTACTTAGATACGCAGTATTTT. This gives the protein CASSSGLAGTYLDTQYF.

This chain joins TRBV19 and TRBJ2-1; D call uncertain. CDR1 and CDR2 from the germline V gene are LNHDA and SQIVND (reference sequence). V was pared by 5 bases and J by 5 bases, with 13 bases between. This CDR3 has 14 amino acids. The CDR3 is CASSLESAHNEQFF. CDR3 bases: TGTGCCAGTAGTTTGGAGTCGGCCCACAATGAGCAGTTCTTC.

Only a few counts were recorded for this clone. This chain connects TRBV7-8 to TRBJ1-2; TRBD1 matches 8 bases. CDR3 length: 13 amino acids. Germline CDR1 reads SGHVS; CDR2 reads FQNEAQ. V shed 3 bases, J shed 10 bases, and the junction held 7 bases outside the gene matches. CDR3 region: CASSLRTGPIYTF. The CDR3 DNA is TGTGCCAGCAGCTTGAGGACAGGGCCGATCTACACCTTC.

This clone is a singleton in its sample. The CDR3 is CSVSENSNQPQHF. In nucleotides, the CDR3 is TGCAGCGTTTCGGAGAATAGCAATCAGCCCCAGCATTTT. This rearrangement joins TRBV29-1 to TRBJ1-5; no firm D call. The V and J ends lost 5 bases and 0 bases respectively, with 8 bases between them. CDR1 is SQVTM, CDR2 ANQGSEA, per germline. This CDR3 spans 13 amino acids.

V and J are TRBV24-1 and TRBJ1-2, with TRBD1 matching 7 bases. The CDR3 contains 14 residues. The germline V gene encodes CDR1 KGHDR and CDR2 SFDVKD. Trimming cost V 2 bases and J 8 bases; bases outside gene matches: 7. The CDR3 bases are TGTGCCACCAGTGATTCTCGACAGGGCGGAGGCTACACCTTC. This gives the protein CATSDSRQGGGYTF.

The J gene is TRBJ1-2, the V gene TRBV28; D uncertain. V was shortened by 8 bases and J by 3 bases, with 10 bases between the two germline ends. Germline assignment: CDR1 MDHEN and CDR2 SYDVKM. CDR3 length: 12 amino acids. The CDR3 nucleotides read TGTGCCAGCGGGCCTGTCCACTATGGCTACACCTTC. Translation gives CASGPVHYGYTF.

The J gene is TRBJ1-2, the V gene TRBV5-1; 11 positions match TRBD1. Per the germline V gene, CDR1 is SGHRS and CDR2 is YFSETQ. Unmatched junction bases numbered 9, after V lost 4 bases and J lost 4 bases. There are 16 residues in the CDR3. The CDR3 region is CASSPDPGTGGYGYTF. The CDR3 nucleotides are TGCGCCAGCAGCCCCGACCCCGGGACAGGGGGCTATGGCTACACCTTC.

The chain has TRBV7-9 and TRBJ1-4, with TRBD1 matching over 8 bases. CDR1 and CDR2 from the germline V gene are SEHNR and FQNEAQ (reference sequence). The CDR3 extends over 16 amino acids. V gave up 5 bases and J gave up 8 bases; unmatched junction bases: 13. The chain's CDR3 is CASSQSWTGRQEKLFF. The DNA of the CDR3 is TGTGCCAGCAGCCAGTCTTGGACAGGGCGGCAGGAAAAACTGTTTTTT.

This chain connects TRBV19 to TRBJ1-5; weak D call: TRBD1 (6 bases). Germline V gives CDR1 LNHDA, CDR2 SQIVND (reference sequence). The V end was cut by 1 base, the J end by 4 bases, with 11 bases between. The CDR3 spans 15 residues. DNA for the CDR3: TGTGCCAGTAGTATAGGGACAGTCAAGAATCAGCCCCAGCATTTT. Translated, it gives CASSIGTVKNQPQHF.

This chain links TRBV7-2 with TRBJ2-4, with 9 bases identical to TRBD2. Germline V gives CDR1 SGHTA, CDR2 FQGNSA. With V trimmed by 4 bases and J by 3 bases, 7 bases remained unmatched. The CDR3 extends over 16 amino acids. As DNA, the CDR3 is TGTGCCAGCAGCTGGGGGACTAGCCTAAGCAAAAACATTCAGTACTTC. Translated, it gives CASSWGTSLSKNIQYF.

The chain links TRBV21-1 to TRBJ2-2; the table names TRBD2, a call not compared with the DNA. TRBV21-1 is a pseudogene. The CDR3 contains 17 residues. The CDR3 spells CASTQGASGMNTGELFF. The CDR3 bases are TGTGCCAGCACCCAAGGCGCTAGCGGAATGAACACCGGGGAGCTGTTTTTT.

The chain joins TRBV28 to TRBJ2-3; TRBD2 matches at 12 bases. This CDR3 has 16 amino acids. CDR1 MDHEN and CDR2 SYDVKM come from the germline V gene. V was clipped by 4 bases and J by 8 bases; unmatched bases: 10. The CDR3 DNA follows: TGTGCCAGCAGTTCCACGACTAGCGGGAGTTTTGGTACGCAGTATTTT. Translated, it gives CASSSTTSGSFGTQYF.

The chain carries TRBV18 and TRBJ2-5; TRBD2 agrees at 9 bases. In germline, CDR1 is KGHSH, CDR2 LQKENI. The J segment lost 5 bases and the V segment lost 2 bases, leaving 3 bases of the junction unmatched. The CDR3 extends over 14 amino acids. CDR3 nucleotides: TGTGCCAGCTCACCAAAGGGACTAGCTGAGACCCAGTACTTC. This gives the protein CASSPKGLAETQYF.

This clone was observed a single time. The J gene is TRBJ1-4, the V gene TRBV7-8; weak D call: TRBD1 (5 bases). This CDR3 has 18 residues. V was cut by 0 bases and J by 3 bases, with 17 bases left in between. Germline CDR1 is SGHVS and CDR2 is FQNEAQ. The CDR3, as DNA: TGTGCCAGCAGCTTAGCACCCTTGGGCAGGGCCTCTAATGAAAAACTGTTTTTT. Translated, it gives CASSLAPLGRASNEKLFF.

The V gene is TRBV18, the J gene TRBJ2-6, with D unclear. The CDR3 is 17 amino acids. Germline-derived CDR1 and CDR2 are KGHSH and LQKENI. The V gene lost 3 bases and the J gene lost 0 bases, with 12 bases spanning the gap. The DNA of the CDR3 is TGTGCCAGCTCACCCCGAGGCGGAATCTCTGGGGCCAACGTCCTGACTTTC. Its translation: CASSPRGGISGANVLTF.

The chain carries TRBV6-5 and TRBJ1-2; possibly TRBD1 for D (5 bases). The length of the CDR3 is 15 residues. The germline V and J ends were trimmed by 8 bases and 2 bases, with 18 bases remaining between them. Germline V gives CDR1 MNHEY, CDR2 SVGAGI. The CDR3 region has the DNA TGTGCCAGCGGACGTAGACAGCCCCAGAACTATGGCTACACCTTC. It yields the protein CASGRRQPQNYGYTF.

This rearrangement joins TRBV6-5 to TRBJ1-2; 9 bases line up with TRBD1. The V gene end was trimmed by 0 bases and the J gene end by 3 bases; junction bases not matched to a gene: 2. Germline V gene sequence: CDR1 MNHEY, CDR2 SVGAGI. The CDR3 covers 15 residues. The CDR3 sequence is CASSYSTGGDYGYTF. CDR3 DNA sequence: TGTGCCAGCAGTTACTCGACAGGGGGGGACTATGGCTACACCTTC.

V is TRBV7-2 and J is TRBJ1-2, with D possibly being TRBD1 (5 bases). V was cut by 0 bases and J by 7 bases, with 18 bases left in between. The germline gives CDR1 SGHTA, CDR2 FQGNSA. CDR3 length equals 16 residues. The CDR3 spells CASSLAWGGAIAGYTF. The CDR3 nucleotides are TGTGCCAGCAGCTTAGCGTGGGGTGGGGCAATAGCTGGCTACACCTTC.

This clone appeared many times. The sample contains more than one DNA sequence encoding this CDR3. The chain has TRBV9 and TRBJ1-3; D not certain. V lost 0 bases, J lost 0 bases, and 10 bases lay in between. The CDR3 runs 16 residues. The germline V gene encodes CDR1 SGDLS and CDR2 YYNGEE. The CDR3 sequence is CASSVAQPGSGNTIYF. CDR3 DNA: TGTGCCAGCAGCGTAGCCCAGCCAGGCTCTGGAAACACCATATATTTT. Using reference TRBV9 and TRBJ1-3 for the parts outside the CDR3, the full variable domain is DSGVTQTPKHLITATGQRVTLRCSPRSGDLSVYWYQQSLDQGLQFLIQYYNGEERAKGNILERFSAQQFPDLHSELNLSSLELGDSALYFCASSVAQPGSGNTIYFGEGSWLTVV.

The chain's CDR3 is CASSLFGGTSTDTQYF. DNA of the CDR3: TGTGCCAGCAGCTTATTCGGGGGAACTAGCACAGATACGCAGTATTTT. The chain couples TRBV7-2 to TRBJ2-3; tentatively, D is TRBD2 (6 bases). This CDR3 has 16 residues. Per germline, CDR1 SGHTA and CDR2 FQGNSA. Trimming shortened V by 2 bases and J by 0 bases, and 12 bases separated the two germline ends.